The clone carrying this T cell receptor beta chain turned up a few times. Antigen specificity is unknown. The CDR3 loop spans 14 amino acids. Germline CDR1 LNHDA, CDR2 SQIVND (reference sequence). V lost 3 bases and J lost 4, with 10 bases in between. The data were taken from a study of T cells in Graves' hyperthyroidism and ophthalmopathy. The study's findings and limits: Patients with ophthalmopathy were separated from those with stable hyperthyroidism by a 13 V-J model.

TCR beta CDR3 region amplification was performed from RNA transcripts. The TCR CDR3 was amplified in a first-round RT-PCR using the HTBI primer set. TCRdb re-analysed the multiplex PCR reads in MiXCR, keeping a single row per CDR3 protein. Of around 520,000 distinct CDR3 sequences listed, roughly 24% are singletons. Exclusion criteria comprised uncontrolled infection, other autoimmune disease, pregnancy or lactation. This sequence originates from a woman under 40 with Graves' ophthalmopathy. Sequences were obtained from blood. This sequence joins TRBV19 and TRBJ1-3, with D unclear. The CDR3, as DNA: TGTGCCAGTAGTATCGCCAGAAAGGGAAACACCATATATTTT. Its translation is CASSIARKGNTIYF. Looking up the rest from reference TRBV19 and TRBJ1-3 gives the full variable domain: DGGITQSPKYLFRKEGQNVTLSCEQNLNHDAMYWYRQDPGQGLRLIYYSQIVNDFQKGDIAEGYSVSREKKESFPLTVTSAQKNPTAFYLCASSIARKGNTIYFGEGSWLTVV.